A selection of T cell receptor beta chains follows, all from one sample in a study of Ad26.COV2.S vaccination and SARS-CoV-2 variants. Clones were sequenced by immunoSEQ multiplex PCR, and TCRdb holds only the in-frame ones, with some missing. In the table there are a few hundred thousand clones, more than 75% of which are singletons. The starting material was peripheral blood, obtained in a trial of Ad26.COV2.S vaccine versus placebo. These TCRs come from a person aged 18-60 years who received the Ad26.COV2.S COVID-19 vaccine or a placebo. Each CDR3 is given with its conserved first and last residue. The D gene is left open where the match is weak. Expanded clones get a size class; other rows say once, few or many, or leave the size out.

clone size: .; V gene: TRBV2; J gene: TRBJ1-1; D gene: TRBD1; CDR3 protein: CASSATGGGLTEAFF; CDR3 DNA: TGTGCCAGCAGTGCGACAGGGGGGGGGTTGACTGAAGCTTTCTTT
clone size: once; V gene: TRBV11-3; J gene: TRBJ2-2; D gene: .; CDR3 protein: CASSFGTTNTGELFF; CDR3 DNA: TGTGCCAGCAGCTTTGGGACAACAAACACCGGGGAGCTGTTTTTT
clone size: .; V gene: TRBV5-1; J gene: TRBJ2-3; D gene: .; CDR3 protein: CASSSRGGDSDTQYF; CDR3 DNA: TGCGCCAGCTCCTCCAGAGGCGGAGATTCAGATACGCAGTATTTT
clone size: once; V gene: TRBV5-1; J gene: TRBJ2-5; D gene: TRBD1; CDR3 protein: CASSFGQGLETQYF; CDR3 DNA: TGCGCCAGCAGTTTTGGACAGGGGTTGGAGACCCAGTACTTC
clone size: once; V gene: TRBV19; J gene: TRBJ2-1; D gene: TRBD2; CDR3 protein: CASSIDVPGLAGLNEQFF; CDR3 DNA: TGTGCCAGTAGTATAGATGTCCCAGGGCTAGCGGGGCTCAATGAGCAGTTCTTC
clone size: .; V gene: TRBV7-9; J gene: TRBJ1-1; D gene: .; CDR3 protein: CASSLDERGTEAFF; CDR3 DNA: TGTGCCAGCAGCTTAGACGAGCGGGGGACTGAAGCTTTCTTT
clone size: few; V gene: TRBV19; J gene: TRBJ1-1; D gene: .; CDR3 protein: CASSDDGMNTEAFF; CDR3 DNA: TGTGCCAGTAGTGATGACGGCATGAACACTGAAGCTTTCTTT
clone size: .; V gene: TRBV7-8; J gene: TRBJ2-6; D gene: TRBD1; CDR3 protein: CASSRGWGQGGSGANVLTF; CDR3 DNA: TGTGCCAGCAGCCGAGGGTGGGGACAGGGGGGCTCTGGGGCCAACGTCCTGACTTTC
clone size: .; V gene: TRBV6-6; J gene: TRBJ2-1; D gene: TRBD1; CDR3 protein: CASSSPDRSSYNEQFF; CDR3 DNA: TGTGCCAGCAGTTCACCGGACAGGAGCTCCTACAATGAGCAGTTCTTC
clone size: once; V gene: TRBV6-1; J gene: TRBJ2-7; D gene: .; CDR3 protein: CASSESYGYEQYF; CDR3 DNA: TGTGCCAGCAGTGAATCTTACGGCTACGAGCAGTACTTC
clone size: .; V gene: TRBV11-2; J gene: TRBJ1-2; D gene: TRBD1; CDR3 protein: CASSRHRGQAPSNYGYTF; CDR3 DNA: TGTGCCAGCAGCCGGCATCGAGGACAGGCGCCATCTAACTATGGCTACACCTTC
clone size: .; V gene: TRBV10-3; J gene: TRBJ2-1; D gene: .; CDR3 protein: CAISEIQGYNEQFF; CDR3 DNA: TGTGCCATCAGTGAGATACAGGGTTACAATGAGCAGTTCTTC
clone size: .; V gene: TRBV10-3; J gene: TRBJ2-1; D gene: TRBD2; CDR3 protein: CAISESGTSVLSEQFF; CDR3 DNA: TGTGCCATCAGTGAGTCGGGGACTAGCGTTTTGAGTGAGCAGTTCTTC
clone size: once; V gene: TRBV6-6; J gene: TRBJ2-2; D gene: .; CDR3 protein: CASMGGELFF; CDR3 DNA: TGTGCCAGCATGGGCGGGGAGCTGTTTTTT
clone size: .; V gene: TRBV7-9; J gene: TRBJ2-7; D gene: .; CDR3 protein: CASSLFSSGQYF; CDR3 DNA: TGTGCCAGCAGCTTATTCAGCAGCGGGCAGTACTTC
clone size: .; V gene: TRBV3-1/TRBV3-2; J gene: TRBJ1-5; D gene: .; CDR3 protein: CASSQDGQPNQPQHF; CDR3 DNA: TGTGCCAGCAGCCAAGATGGACAACCTAATCAGCCCCAGCATTTT
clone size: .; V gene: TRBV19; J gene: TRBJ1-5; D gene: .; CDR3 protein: CASREGLPSNQPQHF; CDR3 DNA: TGTGCCAGTAGAGAGGGACTCCCTAGCAATCAGCCCCAGCATTTT
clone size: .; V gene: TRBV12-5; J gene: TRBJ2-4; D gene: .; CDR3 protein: CASGLENIQYF; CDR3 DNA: TGTGCTAGTGGTTTGGAAAACATTCAGTACTTC
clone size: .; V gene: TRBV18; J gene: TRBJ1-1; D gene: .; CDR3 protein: CASSPSLGGTEAFF; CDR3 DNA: TGTGCCAGCTCACCCTCATTGGGGGGGACTGAAGCTTTCTTT
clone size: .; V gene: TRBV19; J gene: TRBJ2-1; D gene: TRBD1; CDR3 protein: CASSIGEQGSDNEQFF; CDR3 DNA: TGTGCCAGTAGTATAGGAGAACAGGGGAGTGACAATGAGCAGTTCTTC
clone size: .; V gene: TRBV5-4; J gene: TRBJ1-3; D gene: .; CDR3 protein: CAIHVGGGRQVQDTIYF; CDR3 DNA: TGTGCCATCCACGTGGGGGGGGGAAGACAGGTACAGGACACCATATATTTT
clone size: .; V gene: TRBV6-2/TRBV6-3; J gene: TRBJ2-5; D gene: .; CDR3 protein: CASSDPSFGRSQETQYF; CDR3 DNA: TGTGCCAGCAGCGATCCATCTTTTGGACGGAGTCAAGAGACCCAGTACTTC
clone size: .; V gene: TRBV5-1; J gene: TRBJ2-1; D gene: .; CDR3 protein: CASSPPSAGQFF; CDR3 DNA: TGCGCCAGCAGCCCCCCGTCAGCGGGGCAGTTCTTC
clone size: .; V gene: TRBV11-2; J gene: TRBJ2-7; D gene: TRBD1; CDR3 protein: CASSLAETGGSYEQYF; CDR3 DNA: TGTGCCAGCAGCTTAGCGGAGACAGGGGGCTCCTACGAGCAGTACTTC